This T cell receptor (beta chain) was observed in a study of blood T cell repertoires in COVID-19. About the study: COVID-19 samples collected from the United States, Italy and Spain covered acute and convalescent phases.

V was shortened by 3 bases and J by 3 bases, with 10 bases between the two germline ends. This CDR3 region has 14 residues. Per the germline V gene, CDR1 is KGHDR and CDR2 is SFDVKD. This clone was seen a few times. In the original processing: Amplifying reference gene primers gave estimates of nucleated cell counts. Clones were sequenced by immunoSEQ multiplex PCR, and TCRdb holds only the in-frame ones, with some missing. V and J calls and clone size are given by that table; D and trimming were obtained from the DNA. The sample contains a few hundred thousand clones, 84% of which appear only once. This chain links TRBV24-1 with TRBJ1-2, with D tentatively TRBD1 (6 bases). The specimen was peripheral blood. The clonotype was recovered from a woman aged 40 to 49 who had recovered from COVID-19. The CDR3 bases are TGTGCCACCAGTGATCACAGGGACCACTATGGCTACACCTTC. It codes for CATSDHRDHYGYTF.